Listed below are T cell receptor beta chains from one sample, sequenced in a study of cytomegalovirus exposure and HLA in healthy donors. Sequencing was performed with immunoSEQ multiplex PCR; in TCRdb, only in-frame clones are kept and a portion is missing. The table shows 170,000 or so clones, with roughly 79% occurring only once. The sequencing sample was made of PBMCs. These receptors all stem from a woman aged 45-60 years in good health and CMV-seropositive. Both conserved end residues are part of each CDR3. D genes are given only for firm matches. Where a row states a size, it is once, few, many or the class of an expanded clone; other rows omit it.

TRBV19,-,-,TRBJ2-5,CASSIGTRQETQYF,TGTGCCAGTAGTATCGGAACGAGGCAAGAGACCCAGTACTTC
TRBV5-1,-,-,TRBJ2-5,CASSLGQGRETQYF,TGCGCCAGCAGCTTGGGGCAGGGAAGGGAGACCCAGTACTTC
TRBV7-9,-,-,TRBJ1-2,CASSGQGYGYTF,TGTGCCAGCAGCGGACAAGGGTATGGCTACACCTTC
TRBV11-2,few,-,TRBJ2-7,CASSLDSLAGYSYEQYF,TGTGCCAGCAGCTTAGATAGTTTGGCGGGATACTCCTACGAGCAGTACTTC
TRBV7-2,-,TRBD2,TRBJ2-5,CASSFASGGAGETQYF,TGTGCCAGCAGCTTTGCTAGCGGGGGGGCCGGTGAGACCCAGTACTTC
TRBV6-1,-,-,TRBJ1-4,CASSEPREGEKLFF,TGTGCCAGCAGTGAACCCAGGGAGGGGGAAAAACTGTTTTTT
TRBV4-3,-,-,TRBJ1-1,CASSQGLRATTEAFF,TGCGCCAGCAGCCAGGGTTTGAGGGCCACCACTGAAGCTTTCTTT
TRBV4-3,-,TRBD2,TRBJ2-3,CASSQGSSGRTGGAQYF,TGCGCCAGCAGCCAAGGTAGTAGCGGGAGGACTGGGGGTGCGCAGTATTTT
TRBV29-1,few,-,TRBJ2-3,CSAAGRRSEKDTQYF,TGCAGCGCCGCGGGTCGGCGATCCGAAAAAGATACGCAGTATTTT
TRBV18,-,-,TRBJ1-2,CASSHYTEDGYTF,TGTGCCAGCTCACACTACACCGAGGATGGCTACACCTTC
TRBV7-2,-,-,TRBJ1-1,CASSFTESTEAFF,TGTGCCAGCAGCTTCACAGAAAGCACTGAAGCTTTCTTT
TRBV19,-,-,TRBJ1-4,CASSGGGGSNEKLFF,TGTGCCAGTTCGGGGGGTGGCGGGTCGAATGAAAAACTGTTTTTT
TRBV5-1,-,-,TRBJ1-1,CASSLPGNPNTEAFF,TGCGCCAGCAGCTTACCAGGGAACCCGAACACTGAAGCTTTCTTT
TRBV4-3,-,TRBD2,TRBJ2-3,CASSPMVAGGPDTQYF,TGCGCCAGCAGCCCAATGGTAGCGGGGGGGCCCGATACGCAGTATTTT
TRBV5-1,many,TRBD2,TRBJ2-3,CASSLGAGSSTDTQYF,TGCGCCAGCAGCCTTGGAGCGGGATCCAGCACAGATACGCAGTATTTT
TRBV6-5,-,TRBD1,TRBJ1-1,CASSSDRGTGEAFF,TGTGCCAGCAGTTCTGACAGGGGTACCGGTGAAGCTTTCTTT
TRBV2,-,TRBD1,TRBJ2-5,CASSEDRVQETQYF,TGTGCCAGCAGTGAGGACAGGGTCCAAGAGACCCAGTACTTC
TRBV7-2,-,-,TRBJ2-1,CASSIPRGNEQFF,TGTGCCAGCAGCATTCCCAGGGGTAATGAGCAGTTCTTC
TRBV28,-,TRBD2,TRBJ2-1,CASSPSLAGRGGEQFF,TGTGCCAGCAGTCCATCACTAGCGGGCCGCGGGGGCGAGCAGTTCTTC
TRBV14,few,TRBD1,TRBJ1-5,CASSQAYRGLQPQHF,TGTGCCAGCAGCCAAGCGTACAGGGGGCTCCAGCCCCAGCATTTT
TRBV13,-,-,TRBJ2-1,CASSLMGAKEGQFF,TGTGCCAGCAGCTTAATGGGAGCGAAGGAGGGGCAGTTCTTC
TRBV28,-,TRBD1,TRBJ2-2,CASSLGPRDRGFLSPAGELFF,TGTGCCAGCAGTTTAGGACCAAGGGACAGGGGGTTCTTGTCCCCGGCCGGGGAGCTGTTTTTT
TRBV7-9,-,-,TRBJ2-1,CASSSRGTNSYNEQFF,TGTGCCAGCAGCTCCCGAGGGACAAACTCCTACAATGAGCAGTTCTTC
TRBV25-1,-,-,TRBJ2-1,CASSEFGQTIDNEQFF,TGTGCCAGCAGTGAATTCGGACAGACTATAGACAATGAGCAGTTCTTC
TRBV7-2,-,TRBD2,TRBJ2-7,CASSLESGGLREQYF,TGTGCCAGCAGCTTAGAATCGGGGGGGCTTCGGGAGCAGTACTTC
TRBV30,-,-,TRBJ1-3,CASAYSGNTIYF,TGTGCCTCTGCGTACTCTGGAAACACCATATATTTT
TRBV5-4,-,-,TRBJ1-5,CASSLGGGGFDQPQHF,TGTGCCAGCAGCTTGGGAGGAGGAGGGTTCGATCAGCCCCAGCATTTT
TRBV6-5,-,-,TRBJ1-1,CASGRGGEAFF,TGTGCCAGCGGACGCGGGGGTGAAGCTTTCTTT
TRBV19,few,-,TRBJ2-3,CASSTRADTQYF,TGTGCCAGTTCTACTAGGGCAGATACGCAGTATTTT
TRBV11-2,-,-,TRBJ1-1,CASSLGPGSGLNTEAFF,TGTGCCAGCAGCTTAGGCCCGGGTTCGGGTCTTAACACTGAAGCTTTCTTT
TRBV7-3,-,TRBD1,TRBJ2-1,CASSTGTGHEQFF,TGTGCCAGCAGCACAGGGACAGGGCATGAGCAGTTCTTC
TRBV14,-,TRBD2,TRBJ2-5,CASSSGEWLGETQYF,TGTGCCAGCAGTAGCGGGGAGTGGTTAGGAGAGACCCAGTACTTC
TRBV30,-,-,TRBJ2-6,CAWRTGISSGANVLTF,TGTGCCTGGAGAACAGGGATCAGCTCTGGGGCCAACGTCCTGACTTTC